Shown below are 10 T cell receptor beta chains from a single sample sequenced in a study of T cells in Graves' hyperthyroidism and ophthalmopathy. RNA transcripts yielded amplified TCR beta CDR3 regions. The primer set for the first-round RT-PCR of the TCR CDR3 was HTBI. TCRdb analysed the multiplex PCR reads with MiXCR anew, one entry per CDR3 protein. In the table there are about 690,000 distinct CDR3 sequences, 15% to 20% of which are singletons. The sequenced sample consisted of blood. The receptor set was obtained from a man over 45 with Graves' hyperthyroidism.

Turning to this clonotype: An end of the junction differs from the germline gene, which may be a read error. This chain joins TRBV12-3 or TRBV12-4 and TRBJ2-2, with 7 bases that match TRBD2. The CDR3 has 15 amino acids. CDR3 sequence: CASTTLAENTGGLFF. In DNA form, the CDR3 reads TGTGCCAGCACCACCCTAGCGGAGAACACCGGGGGGCTGTTTTTT.

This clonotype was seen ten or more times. Written as DNA, the CDR3 is TGTGCCAGCAGCTTTGGACAGGGGCGATTCACAGATACGCAGTATTTT. Translating gives CASSFGQGRFTDTQYF. J is TRBJ2-3 and V is TRBV11-2; 9 bases are a match to TRBD1. Germline V CDR1 and CDR2: SGHAT, FQNNGV. There are 16 residues in the CDR3. V gave up 3 bases and J gave up 2 bases; unmatched junction bases: 6.

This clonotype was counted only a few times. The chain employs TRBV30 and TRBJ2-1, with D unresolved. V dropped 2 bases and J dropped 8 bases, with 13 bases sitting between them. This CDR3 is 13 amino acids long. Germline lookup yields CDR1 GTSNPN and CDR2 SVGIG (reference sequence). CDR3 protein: CAWSYFPWDEQFF. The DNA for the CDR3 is TGTGCCTGGAGTTACTTCCCTTGGGATGAGCAGTTCTTC.

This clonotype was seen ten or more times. CDR3 amino acids: CASSYERGLYNEQFF. The CDR3 nucleotides are TGTGCCAGCAGTTACGAGCGGGGGTTATACAATGAGCAGTTCTTC. The chain carries TRBV6-2 or TRBV6-3 and TRBJ2-1; 8 positions match TRBD2. Germline V gene sequence: CDR1 MNHEY, CDR2 SVGEGT. J was trimmed by 4 bases and V by 2 bases; bases with no gene match: 4. This CDR3 has 15 amino acids.

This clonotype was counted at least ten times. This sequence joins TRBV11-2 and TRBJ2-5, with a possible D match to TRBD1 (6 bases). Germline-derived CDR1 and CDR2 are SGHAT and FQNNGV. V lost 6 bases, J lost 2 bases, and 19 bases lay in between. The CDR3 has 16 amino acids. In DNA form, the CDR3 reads TGTGCCAGCAGTAAAACCGTGGGACACGGACAAGAGACCCAGTACTTC. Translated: CASSKTVGHGQETQYF.

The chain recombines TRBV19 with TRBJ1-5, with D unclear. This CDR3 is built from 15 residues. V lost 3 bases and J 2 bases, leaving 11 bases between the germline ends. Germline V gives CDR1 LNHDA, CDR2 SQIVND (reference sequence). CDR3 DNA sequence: TGTGCCAGTAGTATTGGTATTTATGGCAATCAGCCCCAGCATTTT. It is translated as CASSIGIYGNQPQHF.

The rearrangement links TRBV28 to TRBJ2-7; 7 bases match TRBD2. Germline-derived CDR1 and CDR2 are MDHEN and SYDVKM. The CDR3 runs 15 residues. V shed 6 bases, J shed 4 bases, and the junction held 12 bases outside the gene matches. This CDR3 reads CASRTRTSDFYEQYF. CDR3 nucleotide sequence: TGTGCCAGCAGAACTCGGACTAGTGACTTTTACGAGCAGTACTTC. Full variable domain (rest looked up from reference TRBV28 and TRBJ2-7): DVKVTQSSRYLVKRTGEKVFLECVQDMDHENMFWYRQDPGLGLRLIYFSYDVKMKEKGDIPEGYSVSREKKERFSLILESASTNQTSMYLCASRTRTSDFYEQYFGPGTRLTVT.

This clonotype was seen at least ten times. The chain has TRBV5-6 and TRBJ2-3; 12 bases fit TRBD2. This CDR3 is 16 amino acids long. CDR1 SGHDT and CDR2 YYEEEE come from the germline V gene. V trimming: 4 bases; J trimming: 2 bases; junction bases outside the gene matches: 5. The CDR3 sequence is CASSRTSGTFTDTQYF. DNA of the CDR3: TGTGCCAGCAGCCGGACTAGCGGGACGTTCACAGATACGCAGTATTTT.

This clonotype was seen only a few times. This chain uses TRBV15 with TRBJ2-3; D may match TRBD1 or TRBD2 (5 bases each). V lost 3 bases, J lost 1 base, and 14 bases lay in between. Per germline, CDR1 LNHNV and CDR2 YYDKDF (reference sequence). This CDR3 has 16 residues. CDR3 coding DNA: TGTGCCACCAGCAGCAACCGGGACCGACGCACAGATACGCAGTATTTT. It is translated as CATSSNRDRRTDTQYF.

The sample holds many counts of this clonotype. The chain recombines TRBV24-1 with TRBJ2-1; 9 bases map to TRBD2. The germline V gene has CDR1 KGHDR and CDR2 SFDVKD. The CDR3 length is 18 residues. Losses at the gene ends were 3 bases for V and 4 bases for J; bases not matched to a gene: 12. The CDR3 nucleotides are TGTGCCACCAGTGATCAAAGACTAGCGGCTACCCCGTACAATGAGCAGTTCTTC. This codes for CATSDQRLAATPYNEQFF.